Following are 31 T cell receptor beta chains from one sample sequenced in a study of T cell clonality in common variable immunodeficiency. Whole-study findings and limits: Fewer deletions and N-nucleotide insertions were reportedly seen in common variable immunodeficiency TCR beta sequences.

Antigens for these TCRs are unknown. Libraries were prepared by immunoSEQ multiplex PCR; TCRdb keeps only in-frame clonotypes and omits some of them. The sample was found to contain some 27,000 clones, and every one recurs. The sample was peripheral blood mononuclear cells. All receptors derive from a human donor with common variable immunodeficiency.

In its sample, this clone was seen a few times. The read is 3 residues too short to cover the CDR3 end, so that end is filled in from the germline J gene. The chain couples TRBV10-2 to TRBJ2-7, with 10 bases identical to TRBD2. Germline CDR1 WSHSY, CDR2 SAAADI. J gave up 4 bases and V 2 bases, and 5 bases lay outside the gene matches. The CDR3 runs to 15 residues. CDR3 loop: CASSETASGGYEQYF. CDR3 DNA, as far as it was read: TGCGCCAGCAGTGAGACGGCTAGCGGGGGTTACGAG.

This clone showed up many times. The read ends 3 residues before the CDR3 terminus; that terminus is restored from the germline J gene. The V gene is TRBV14, the J gene TRBJ2-7, with a possible D match to TRBD1 (6 bases). This CDR3 is built from 13 residues. From germline, CDR1 is SGHDN and CDR2 FVKESK. Trimming left V 3 bases short and J 5 bases short, with 11 bases between. The covered CDR3 bases are TGTGCCAGCAGCCATGGTGGGACAAACGAG. Translated: CASSHGGTNE. In full, the CDR3 is CASSHGGTNEQYF.

This clone occurred many times. The observed sequence ends 3 residues before the CDR3 terminus, with the missing tail filled in from the germline J gene. The rearrangement joins TRBV29-1 to TRBJ2-6; tentatively, D is TRBD1 (5 bases). CDR3 size: 13 residues. Trimming took off 3 bases at V and 10 bases at J, with 13 bases between the two ends. Germline loops: CDR1 SQVTM, CDR2 ANQGSEA. CDR3 sequence reads: CSVEAQGGNVLTF. CDR3 bases read: TGCAGCGTTGAGGCCCAGGGTGGGAACGTC. The full variable domain, rest sourced from reference TRBV29-1 and TRBJ2-6, is SAVISQKPSRDICQRGTSLTIQCQVDSQVTMMFWYRQQPGQSLTLIATANQGSEATYESGFVIDKFPISRPNLTFSTLTVSNMSPEDSSIYLCSVEAQGGNVLTFGAGSRLTVL.

Points on this clone: Coverage ceases 3 residues before the CDR3 finishes, and the germline J gene fills in the end. This chain uses TRBV6-2 or TRBV6-3 with TRBJ2-7; 9 positions agree with TRBD2. CDR3 size: 17 residues. J lost 0 bases, V lost 5 bases, and 11 bases had no gene match. Germline lookup yields CDR1 MNHEY and CDR2 SVGEGT. CDR3 region: CASSTEGAGGHSYEQYF. The sequenced part of the CDR3 DNA is TGTGCCAGCAGTACCGAGGGAGCGGGGGGACACTCCTACGAG.

This clone turned up a few times. From the germline J gene comes the end of the CDR3, since the read stops 3 residues before it. The rearrangement links TRBV7-9 to TRBJ1-1; TRBD1 matches 7 bases. Germline V CDR1 and CDR2: SEHNR, FQNEAQ (reference sequence). J gave up 3 bases and V 4 bases, and 8 bases lay outside the gene matches. This CDR3 is built from 15 residues. The CDR3 loop reads CASSSPRQGDTEAFF. Partial CDR3 DNA: TGTGCCAGCAGCTCCCCTAGACAGGGTGACACTGAA.

The sample holds a few counts of this clone. The CDR3 extends 3 residues past the end of the read, so its final part is completed from the germline J gene. This chain links TRBV7-9 with TRBJ2-5; 10 bases agree with TRBD2. The CDR3 contains 15 residues. After removal of 3 bases from V and 2 bases from J, the junction contained 3 bases not matched to a gene. The germline gives CDR1 SEHNR, CDR2 FQNEAQ (reference sequence). CDR3 sequence: CASSLGSGGQETQYF. The DNA read from the CDR3 is TGTGCCAGCAGCTTGGGTAGCGGGGGGCAAGAGACC.

Notes on this clone: The read ends 3 residues early relative to the CDR3; the germline J gene fills the gap. This sequence joins TRBV2 and TRBJ2-7; 9 nucleotides match TRBD1. Per the germline V gene, CDR1 is SNHLY and CDR2 is FYNNEI. The CDR3 runs to 13 residues. Germline trimming cut 4 bases from V and 3 bases from J; bases unmatched to any gene: 1. CDR3 DNA, as far as it was read: TGTGCCAGCAGTGTGACAGGGGGCTACGAG. This gives the protein CASSVTGGYE. The full CDR3 reads CASSVTGGYEQYF.

This clone appeared a few times. The read finishes 3 residues shy of the CDR3 end, and the germline J gene is used to complete it. The rearrangement links TRBV7-2 to TRBJ2-5; the D is unclear. The CDR3 extends over 13 amino acids. Germline V gene lookup returns CDR1 SGHTA and CDR2 FQGNSA. The germline V and J ends were trimmed by 2 bases and 3 bases, with 7 bases remaining between them. The CDR3: CASSLWQEETQYF. The CDR3 bases that were read are TGTGCCAGCAGCTTATGGCAGGAAGAGACC.

In this sample, this clone turned up a few times. The CDR3 is cut off 3 residues early in the read; its end comes from the germline J gene. The chain links TRBV7-2 to TRBJ2-7, with a weak D call TRBD1 (6 bases). Trimming stripped 7 bases from V and 2 bases from J, with 15 bases between. Germline-derived CDR1 and CDR2 are SGHTA and FQGNSA. This CDR3 has 14 residues. CDR3 in amino acids: CASTLMTGPYEQYF. The DNA read from the CDR3 is TGTGCCAGCACCCTGATGACAGGCCCCTACGAG. Complete variable domain (other parts from reference TRBV7-2 and TRBJ2-7): GAGVSQSPSNKVTEKGKDVELRCDPISGHTALYWYRQSLGQGLEFLIYFQGNSAPDKSGLPSDRFSAERTGGSVSTLTIQRTQQEDSAVYLCASTLMTGPYEQYFGPGTRLTVT.

There are a few counts of this clone. The CDR3 end is not reached by the read, which stops 3 residues before it; the germline J gene fills it in. V usage is TRBV2 and J usage is TRBJ2-5, with D perhaps TRBD2 (5 bases). Germline V gene sequence: CDR1 SNHLY, CDR2 FYNNEI. Trimming left V 4 bases short and J 4 bases short, with 10 bases between. CDR3 length: 13 amino acids. Incomplete CDR3 DNA: TGTGCCAGCAGTGGGTCGGGGAGAGAGACC. This codes for CASSGSGRET. In full, the CDR3 reads CASSGSGRETQYF.

There are a few counts of this clone. The sequence runs out 3 residues before the end of the CDR3; the remainder is reconstructed from the germline J gene. The chain couples TRBV7-9 to TRBJ1-1, with TRBD1 matching over 10 bases. This CDR3 has 14 amino acids. The V gene's germline CDR1 is SEHNR and CDR2 FQNEAQ (reference sequence). V lost 6 bases and J lost 4; bases outside the gene matches: 5. The DNA read from the CDR3 is TGTGCCAGCAGTCAGGGACAGGGGATCACTGAA. This gives the protein CASSQGQGITE. The CDR3, in full, reads CASSQGQGITEAFF.

This clone was seen at least ten times. The CDR3 end falls 3 residues outside the read, so it is completed with the germline J gene. V gene TRBV4-2 combines with J gene TRBJ2-5; TRBD2 matches at 16 bases. The CDR3 totals 20 residues. Germline-derived CDR1 and CDR2 are LGHNA and YNFKEQ. Trimming at V came to 4 bases and at J to 5 bases, leaving 16 bases not matched to a gene. The sequenced CDR3 bases are TGTGCCAGCAGCCTCTACCCCCCGGGACTAGCGGGGGGGGCCCTGGAGACC. Residues: CASSLYPPGLAGGALET. The complete CDR3 reads CASSLYPPGLAGGALETQYF.

To note about this clone: The read is 3 residues too short to cover the CDR3 end, so that end is filled in from the germline J gene. The genes are TRBV7-8 and TRBJ2-5, with 8 bases lining up with TRBD2. Trimming cost V 3 bases and J 6 bases; bases outside gene matches: 6. The CDR3 has 14 amino acids. Germline lookup yields CDR1 SGHVS and CDR2 FQNEAQ. The CDR3 protein is CASSFPGLGKTQYF. The DNA read from the CDR3 is TGTGCCAGCAGCTTCCCGGGACTAGGGAAGACC.

This clone was picked up a small number of times. The read ends 3 residues shy of where the CDR3 ends; the end is completed using the germline J gene. This chain uses TRBV6-1 with TRBJ2-1; TRBD2 matches 8 bases. Trimming at V came to 0 bases and at J to 9 bases, leaving 10 bases not matched to a gene. Germline V CDR1 and CDR2: MNHNS, SASEGT. The CDR3 is 16 residues long. CDR3 DNA (partial): TGTGCCAGCAGTGAAGCGTTGGGAGCGGGGGATGGTGAG. The encoded protein is CASSEALGAGDGE. The full CDR3 reads CASSEALGAGDGEQFF.

This clone was counted ten times or more. The CDR3 extends 3 residues past the end of the read, so its final part is completed from the germline J gene. The chain employs TRBV28 and TRBJ2-3; a possible D gene is TRBD1 (5 bases). CDR1 is MDHEN and CDR2 is SYDVKM in the germline V gene. This CDR3 contains 15 residues. The V end was cut by 8 bases, the J end by 0 bases, with 15 bases between. The CDR3 here is CASPPGTGSTDTQYF. The CDR3 bases that were read are TGTGCCAGCCCCCCAGGAACAGGTAGCACAGATACG. Using reference TRBV28 and TRBJ2-3 for the parts outside the CDR3, the full variable domain is DVKVTQSSRYLVKRTGEKVFLECVQDMDHENMFWYRQDPGLGLRLIYFSYDVKMKEKGDIPEGYSVSREKKERFSLILESASTNQTSMYLCASPPGTGSTDTQYFGPGTRLTVL.

This clone has at least ten counts. The read falls 3 residues short of the CDR3 end, and the missing part is taken from the germline J gene. This rearrangement joins TRBV19 to TRBJ2-6; no clear D gene. Between the trimmed V and J ends, which lost 4 bases and 0 bases, there was a span of 4 bases. The CDR3 is 14 residues long. Germline V gene sequence: CDR1 LNHDA, CDR2 SQIVND (reference sequence). Incomplete CDR3 DNA: TGTGCCAGTAGTACTTCCTCTGGGGCCAACGTC. Translating gives CASSTSSGANV. The complete CDR3 protein is CASSTSSGANVLTF.

This clone has a handful of counts. The CDR3 is cut off 3 residues early in the read; its end comes from the germline J gene. The chain uses TRBV19 and TRBJ2-7; 10 bases match TRBD1. Germline V gives CDR1 LNHDA, CDR2 SQIVND (reference sequence). The CDR3 runs to 15 residues. With 4 bases clipped from V and 2 bases from J, the junction kept 5 bases outside the gene matches. CDR3 sequence: CASSTDRGATYEQYF. Partial CDR3 DNA: TGTGCCAGTAGTACGGACAGGGGGGCGACCTACGAG.

This clone came up a few times. The DNA read from the CDR3 is TGTGCCAGCAGCCCACGGGACAGCAATGAAAAA. This encodes CASSPRDSNEK. The CDR3 reads in full as CASSPRDSNEKLFF. V gene TRBV13 combines with J gene TRBJ1-4, with 7 bases matching TRBD1. The read terminates 3 residues ahead of where the CDR3 ends, so the germline J gene completes it. J gave up 5 bases and V 5 bases, and 5 bases lay outside the gene matches. The CDR3 consists of 14 residues. Germline loops: CDR1 PRHDT, CDR2 FYEKMQ (reference sequence). Full variable domain (remainder filled in from reference TRBV13 and TRBJ1-4): AAGVIQSPRHLIKEKRETATLKCYPIPRHDTVYWYQQGPGQDPQFLISFYEKMQSDKGSIPDRFSAQQFSDYHSELNMSSLELGDSALYFCASSPRDSNEKLFFGSGTQLSVL.

As to this clone: The read gets to within 3 residues of the CDR3 end, and the germline J gene fills in the rest. The chain is built from TRBV18 and TRBJ2-1; tentative D call: TRBD2 (5 bases). The CDR3 has 14 residues. The V gene lost 3 bases and the J gene lost 5 bases, with 11 bases spanning the gap. Germline CDR1 and CDR2: KGHSH and LQKENI. The CDR3: CASSPPGLNNEQFF. The sequenced CDR3 bases are TGTGCCAGCTCACCGCCCGGACTGAACAATGAG.

For this clone: The missing CDR3 end, 3 residues past where the read stops, is filled in from the germline J gene. This chain links TRBV5-1 with TRBJ2-7; TRBD1 might be the D (5 bases). CDR3 length: 15 amino acids. The ends were cut back, 4 bases at V and 0 bases at J, with 14 bases in the middle. Germline V gene data show CDR1 as SGHRS and CDR2 as YFSETQ. CDR3 DNA, as far as it was read: TGCGCCAGCAGCCAGGGCCTCGGCACCTCCTACGAG. Translated, it gives CASSQGLGTSYE. The full CDR3 protein reads CASSQGLGTSYEQYF.

This clone was detected a few times. The CDR3 is cut off 3 residues early in the read; its end comes from the germline J gene. This chain connects TRBV7-9 to TRBJ2-7, with 8 bases matching TRBD1. Germline-derived CDR1 and CDR2 are SEHNR and FQNEAQ (reference sequence). The CDR3 has 15 residues. V trimming: 5 bases; J trimming: 1 base; junction bases outside the gene matches: 7. The part of the CDR3 DNA that was read is TGTGCCAGCAGCCCCAGACAGGGGACATCCTACGAG. As protein: CASSPRQGTSYE. The CDR3, in full, reads CASSPRQGTSYEQYF.

This clone was detected a few times. The read halts 3 residues ahead of the CDR3 end, with the missing end drawn from the germline J gene. V gene TRBV2 combines with J gene TRBJ2-3; 10 nucleotides line up with TRBD1. V gave up 2 bases and J gave up 4 bases; unmatched junction bases: 9. This CDR3 comprises 17 residues. CDR1 is SNHLY, CDR2 FYNNEI, per germline. The CDR3 region is CASSELGTGVFADTQYF. The part of the CDR3 DNA that was read is TGTGCCAGCAGTGAATTGGGGACAGGGGTGTTCGCAGATACG.

To note about this clone: The CDR3 goes on 3 residues after the read ends, and that part is filled in from the germline J gene. The chain uses TRBV2 and TRBJ1-1; weak D call: TRBD1 (5 bases). The CDR3 extends over 13 amino acids. Germline CDR1 SNHLY, CDR2 FYNNEI. CDR3 protein: CASSEVQGGTAFF. The covered CDR3 bases are TGTGCCAGCAGTGAAGTGCAGGGTGGTACA.

This clone appeared many times. Coverage ceases 3 residues before the CDR3 finishes, and the germline J gene fills in the end. The rearrangement links TRBV7-3 to TRBJ2-3; 11 nucleotides match TRBD2. Germline CDR1 is SGHTA and CDR2 is FQGTGA. The CDR3 runs 16 residues. J lost 2 bases, V lost 6 bases, and 7 bases had no gene match. CDR3 DNA (partial): TGTGCCAGCAGAGCGACTAGCGGGGCCAACACAGATACG. As protein: CASRATSGANTDT. The CDR3, in full, reads CASRATSGANTDTQYF.

This clone has only a few counts. The sequenced CDR3 bases are TGTGCCATCAGGGGACAGGGGCCCTCACCC. This encodes CAIRGQGPSP. The full-length CDR3 reads as CAIRGQGPSPLHF. The genes are TRBV10-3 and TRBJ1-6; TRBD1 agrees at 10 bases. Read coverage stops 3 residues before the CDR3 terminus; the germline J gene supplies the remainder. CDR3 length: 13 residues. The V gene end was trimmed by 6 bases and the J gene end by 10 bases; junction bases not matched to a gene: 3. CDR1 and CDR2 (germline): ENHRY, SYGVKD.

This clone has at least ten counts. Here the CDR3 reads CASSQTVRGGNEQFF. Partial CDR3 DNA: TGTGCCAGCAGCCAAACCGTTCGGGGGGGGAATGAG. The chain uses TRBV5-4 and TRBJ2-1; 8 nucleotides match TRBD2. The read terminates 3 residues before the CDR3 end, so the remaining end is supplied by the germline J gene. This CDR3 comprises 15 residues. Germline-derived CDR1 and CDR2 are SGHNT and YYREEE (reference sequence). With V trimmed by 4 bases and J by 7 bases, 10 bases remained unmatched. The variable domain in full, completed from reference TRBV5-4 and TRBJ2-1, reads ETGVTQSPTHLIKTRGQQVTLRCSSQSGHNTVSWYQQALGQGPQFIFQYYREEENGRGNFPPRFSGLQFPNYSSELNVNALELDDSALYLCASSQTVRGGNEQFFGPGTRLTVL.

With respect to this clone: Read sequence stops 3 residues before the CDR3 end, and the germline J gene provides the missing end. V is TRBV6-2 or TRBV6-3 and J is TRBJ2-7; D is uncertain. Germline-derived CDR1 and CDR2 are MNHEY and SVGEGT. Trimming pared 5 bases from V and 2 bases from J, leaving 10 bases between. This CDR3 has 13 amino acids. This chain's CDR3 is CASSGDTPYEQYF. Partial CDR3 DNA: TGTGCCAGCAGTGGAGACACTCCCTACGAG.

To note about this clone: The read comes to an end 3 residues before the CDR3 does, leaving the germline J gene to fill in the end. This chain joins TRBV19 and TRBJ2-5, with D possibly matching TRBD2 (6 bases). The CDR3 contains 13 residues. Trimming shortened V by 7 bases and J by 2 bases, and 11 bases separated the two germline ends. Germline V lookup: CDR1 LNHDA, CDR2 SQIVND (reference sequence). The sequenced part of the CDR3 DNA is TGTGCCAGTAAAATTAGCGGACAAGAGACC. Translated, it gives CASKISGQET. The whole CDR3 reads CASKISGQETQYF.

In the case of this clone: The sequence runs out 3 residues before the end of the CDR3; the remainder is reconstructed from the germline J gene. This chain links TRBV2 with TRBJ1-4, with TRBD1 matching over 8 bases. CDR1 is SNHLY, CDR2 FYNNEI, per germline. This CDR3 is built from 15 residues. The V gene end was trimmed by 8 bases and the J gene end by 7 bases; junction bases not matched to a gene: 12. The sequenced part of the CDR3 DNA is TGTGCCAGCCATGCCCAAGGAACAGGGGGTGAAAAA. Protein product: CASHAQGTGGEK. The full CDR3 is CASHAQGTGGEKLFF. Full variable domain (outside the CDR3, taken from reference TRBV2 and TRBJ1-4): EPEVTQTPSHQVTQMGQEVILRCVPISNHLYFYWYRQILGQKVEFLVSFYNNEISEKSEIFDDQFSVERPDGSNFTLKIRSTKLEDSAMYFCASHAQGTGGEKLFFGSGTQLSVL.

In the case of this clone: The read falls 3 residues short of the CDR3 end, and the missing part is taken from the germline J gene. The chain combines TRBV19 with TRBJ2-5, with 13 bases matching TRBD2. Germline lookup yields CDR1 LNHDA and CDR2 SQIVND (reference sequence). This CDR3 has 17 residues. J lost 4 bases, V lost 1 base, and 6 bases had no gene match. The chain's CDR3 is CASSIVLRTSGGETQYF. CDR3 DNA (partial): TGTGCCAGTAGTATAGTGCTCCGGACTAGCGGGGGAGAGACC.

With regard to this clone: Read sequence stops 3 residues before the CDR3 end, and the germline J gene provides the missing end. The chain recombines TRBV20-1 with TRBJ2-7; TRBD2 aligns across 9 bases. The CDR3 consists of 16 residues. Trimming cost V 6 bases and J 4 bases; bases outside gene matches: 16. Germline lookup yields CDR1 DFQATT and CDR2 SNEGSKA (reference sequence). The sequenced CDR3 bases are TGCAGTGCCGTTGGGGGGAGCGGGGGGCCTGTTTACGAG. Translation gives CSAVGGSGGPVYE. In full, the CDR3 is CSAVGGSGGPVYEQYF.